A single sample is the source of the 19 T cell receptor beta chains below, sequenced in a study of cytomegalovirus exposure and HLA in healthy donors. The PCR ran on 60 Vbeta and 13 Jbeta primers. The table came from immunoSEQ multiplex PCR; TCRdb's copy has only in-frame clones and leaves some out. The sample has about 120,000 clones; 70% to 85% are singletons. The sequenced sample was PBMCs. The source of these receptors is a man aged 45 to 65 in good health and CMV-seropositive.

The chain employs TRBV2 and TRBJ1-1, with D maybe TRBD1 (6 bases). Per germline, CDR1 SNHLY and CDR2 FYNNEI. V lost 5 bases, J lost 8 bases, and 12 bases lay in between. The CDR3 contains 12 residues. The CDR3 DNA follows: TGTGCCAGCAGTAAGTTTGACAGGGAAGCTTTCTTT. Translated, it gives CASSKFDREAFF.

The V gene is TRBV20-1, the J gene TRBJ2-1; D gene unclear. The CDR3 runs 10 residues. The ends were cut back, 3 bases at V and 6 bases at J, with 3 bases in the middle. Germline CDR1 and CDR2: DFQATT and SNEGSKA (reference sequence). The CDR3 DNA follows: TGCAGTGCTAGCCGCAATGAGCAGTTCTTC. Encoded protein: CSASRNEQFF.

This clone was observed once. The genes are TRBV5-1 and TRBJ2-3; D perhaps matches TRBD2 (6 bases). CDR3 length: 14 amino acids. Germline loops: CDR1 SGHRS, CDR2 YFSETQ. The V end lost 4 bases, the J end lost 0 bases, and 9 bases lay between the germline ends. This CDR3 is CASSGGTSTDTQYF. In nucleotides, the CDR3 is TGCGCCAGCAGCGGGGGGACTAGCACAGATACGCAGTATTTT. The full variable domain, its missing parts supplied by reference TRBV5-1 and TRBJ2-3, is KAGVTQTPRYLIKTRGQQVTLSCSPISGHRSVSWYQQTPGQGLQFLFEYFSETQRNKGNFPGRFSGRQFSNSRSEMNVSTLELGDSALYLCASSGGTSTDTQYFGPGTRLTVL.

This chain uses TRBV2 with TRBJ1-1, with 8 bases aligning to TRBD1. The V gene end was trimmed by 4 bases and the J gene end by 5 bases; junction bases not matched to a gene: 6. This CDR3 is 14 amino acids long. Looked up from germline, CDR1 is SNHLY and CDR2 is FYNNEI. This CDR3 reads CASSVTGGWTEAFF. DNA for the CDR3: TGTGCCAGCAGTGTTACAGGGGGGTGGACTGAAGCTTTCTTT. The full variable domain, rest sourced from reference TRBV2 and TRBJ1-1, is EPEVTQTPSHQVTQMGQEVILRCVPISNHLYFYWYRQILGQKVEFLVSFYNNEISEKSEIFDDQFSVERPDGSNFTLKIRSTKLEDSAMYFCASSVTGGWTEAFFGQGTRLTVV.

The chain carries TRBV6-5 and TRBJ2-2; 9 bases are shared with TRBD1. Per germline, CDR1 MNHEY and CDR2 SVGAGI. With V trimmed by 6 bases and J by 3 bases, 5 bases remained unmatched. The CDR3 spans 15 residues. The DNA of the CDR3 is TGTGCCAGCAGGTCACAGGGGGCGTACACCGGGGAGCTGTTTTTT. Its translation is CASRSQGAYTGELFF.

The chain links TRBV6-5 to TRBJ2-1; 10 bases line up with TRBD2. The germline V gene has CDR1 MNHEY and CDR2 SVGAGI. This CDR3 has 13 amino acids. With 5 bases clipped from V and 8 bases from J, the junction kept 3 bases outside the gene matches. CDR3 region: CASSSGRAYEQFF. The CDR3 DNA follows: TGTGCCAGCAGTAGCGGGAGGGCCTATGAGCAGTTCTTC.

The chain carries TRBV11-2 and TRBJ2-7; TRBD2 aligns across 8 bases. The CDR3 runs 15 residues. From germline, CDR1 is SGHAT and CDR2 FQNNGV. The ends lost 0 bases at V and 3 bases at J; junction bases unmatched: 4. This chain's CDR3 is CASSLESGRNYEQYF. CDR3 DNA: TGTGCCAGCAGCTTAGAAAGCGGGAGAAACTACGAGCAGTACTTC.

The chain is built from TRBV5-1 and TRBJ1-3; D remains unclear. CDR3 length: 18 amino acids. Between the trimmed V and J ends, which lost 0 bases and 1 base, there was a span of 17 bases. CDR1 is SGHRS and CDR2 is YFSETQ in the germline V gene. CDR3: CASSLAGVLGFSGNTIYF. The CDR3 DNA sequence: TGCGCCAGCAGCTTGGCCGGGGTTCTGGGATTTTCTGGAAACACCATATATTTT.

The rearrangement uses TRBV6-5 and TRBJ1-1; the match to TRBD1 covers 7 bases. CDR1 is MNHEY, CDR2 SVGAGI, per germline. This CDR3 has 13 amino acids. The junction had 8 bases not matched to a gene; V was cut back by 9 bases and J by 4 bases. CDR3: CASRGGAPTEAFF. The CDR3 DNA is TGTGCCAGTAGAGGGGGCGCCCCCACTGAAGCTTTCTTT.

This clone has only a few counts. The J gene is TRBJ1-3, the V gene TRBV6-6; D uncertain. The CDR3 sequence is 14 residues long. CDR1 MNHNY and CDR2 SVGAGI come from the germline V gene (reference sequence). The germline V and J ends were trimmed by 4 bases and 0 bases, with 7 bases remaining between them. Written as DNA, the CDR3 is TGTGCCAGCAGTTCCCAGGACTCTGGAAACACCATATATTTT. Protein: CASSSQDSGNTIYF.

The chain has TRBV7-9 and TRBJ2-7; weak D call: TRBD1 (6 bases). The V end lost 5 bases, the J end lost 4 bases, and 18 bases lay between the germline ends. The germline CDR1 and CDR2 sequences are SEHNR and FQNEAQ (reference sequence). CDR3 length: 15 amino acids. The CDR3 DNA reads as TGTGCCAGCAGCCCCGCTTGGGGGCAGGGATACGAGCAGTACTTC. It specifies CASSPAWGQGYEQYF.

The chain carries TRBV28 and TRBJ2-1; D ambiguous. V lost 7 bases, J lost 9 bases, and 10 bases lay in between. CDR3 length: 11 amino acids. CDR1 MDHEN and CDR2 SYDVKM come from the germline V gene. This chain's CDR3 is CASNSPLEQFF. Here the CDR3 DNA reads TGTGCCAGCAACTCCCCCCTTGAGCAGTTCTTC.

The rearrangement links TRBV18 to TRBJ1-1, with D uncertain. V gave up 3 bases and J gave up 0 bases, with 11 bases separating them. In germline, CDR1 is KGHSH, CDR2 LQKENI. CDR3 length: 15 residues. The CDR3 is CASSPYQDMNTEAFF. The CDR3 nucleotides read TGTGCCAGCTCACCTTATCAGGATATGAACACTGAAGCTTTCTTT. Filled out from reference TRBV18 and TRBJ1-1, the complete variable domain reads NAGVMQNPRHLVRRRGQEARLRCSPMKGHSHVYWYRQLPEEGLKFMVYLQKENIIDESGMPKERFSAEFPKEGPSILRIQQVVRGDSAAYFCASSPYQDMNTEAFFGQGTRLTVV.

The genes are TRBV2 and TRBJ1-2, with a possible D match to TRBD1 (6 bases). V was shortened by 7 bases and J by 4 bases, with 10 bases between the two germline ends. Germline V gene sequence: CDR1 SNHLY, CDR2 FYNNEI. This CDR3 region has 12 residues. The DNA of the CDR3 is TGTGCCAGCAATTCAGGGGCCTATGGCTACACCTTC. Protein: CASNSGAYGYTF. Variable domain in full (rest from reference TRBV2 and TRBJ1-2): EPEVTQTPSHQVTQMGQEVILRCVPISNHLYFYWYRQILGQKVEFLVSFYNNEISEKSEIFDDQFSVERPDGSNFTLKIRSTKLEDSAMYFCASNSGAYGYTFGSGTRLTVV.

The rearrangement links TRBV5-1 to TRBJ1-1, with a tentative D call TRBD1 (6 bases). Germline CDR1 is SGHRS and CDR2 is YFSETQ. V was clipped by 1 base and J by 6 bases, with 13 bases between them. This CDR3 has 14 amino acids. This CDR3 reads CASSLSGAVSEAFF. CDR3 nucleotide sequence: TGCGCCAGCAGCTTGTCAGGGGCTGTCTCTGAAGCTTTCTTT.

This chain joins TRBV5-1 and TRBJ2-1, with 8 positions matching TRBD1. The trim removed 3 bases at V and 1 base at J, leaving 9 bases unmatched. Germline values: CDR1 SGHRS, CDR2 YFSETQ. The CDR3 loop spans 17 amino acids. The CDR3 protein is CASSWSLTGESYNEQFF. CDR3 nucleotides: TGCGCCAGCAGCTGGTCCCTGACAGGGGAATCCTACAATGAGCAGTTCTTC.

This clone was seen once. The chain uses TRBV6-5 and TRBJ1-2, with a possible D match to TRBD1 (6 bases). This CDR3 is 15 amino acids long. Germline V CDR1 and CDR2: MNHEY, SVGAGI. Trimming left V 6 bases short and J 4 bases short, with 18 bases between. The CDR3 DNA follows: TGTGCCAGCAGCCGCATCAGAGGGGGAAGCTATGGCTACACCTTC. Translated, it gives CASSRIRGGSYGYTF.

The chain carries TRBV19 and TRBJ2-5, with D possibly matching TRBD2 (5 bases). V was shortened by 1 base and J by 1 base, with 19 bases between the two germline ends. CDR3 size: 18 residues. The germline V gene encodes CDR1 LNHDA and CDR2 SQIVND (reference sequence). This CDR3 is CASSIVFRRAGFQETQYF. As DNA, the CDR3 is TGTGCCAGTAGTATAGTTTTTAGGCGGGCGGGTTTCCAAGAGACCCAGTACTTC.

There are a few counts of this clone. The genes are TRBV15 and TRBJ2-7; 8 positions match TRBD1. There are 14 residues in the CDR3. V trimming: 3 bases; J trimming: 0 bases; junction bases outside the gene matches: 1. Per the germline V gene, CDR1 is LNHNV and CDR2 is YYDKDF (reference sequence). The DNA for the CDR3 is TGTGCCACCAGCAGTACAGGGGGCTCCTACGAGCAGTACTTC. Protein sequence: CATSSTGGSYEQYF. The whole variable domain, remainder taken from reference TRBV15 and TRBJ2-7, is DAMVIQNPRYQVTQFGKPVTLSCSQTLNHNVMYWYQQKSSQAPKLLFHYYDKDFNNEADTPDNFQSRRPNTSFCFLDIRSPGLGDTAMYLCATSSTGGSYEQYFGPGTRLTVT.